Given below is one T cell receptor beta chain in context. This record belongs to a study of shared clonotypes between healthy human individuals. Clones were read by immunoSEQ multiplex PCR, and TCRdb kept only the in-frame ones, dropping some. The sample consists of approximately 650,000 clones, 95% to 96% of them appearing once. Germline V gives CDR1 PRHDT, CDR2 FYEKMQ (reference sequence). This CDR3 contains 12 residues. J lost 6 bases, V lost 5 bases, and 3 bases had no gene match. CD45RO-negative, CCR7-selected cells formed the naive CD8 fraction, which excluded terminally differentiated effector memory CD45RA+ cells.

This receptor was identified in a woman aged 25 to 45 in good health. This rearrangement joins TRBV13 to TRBJ1-1, with TRBD1 matching over 7 bases. Sequencing was performed on naive CD8+ T cells sorted from blood. CDR3 nucleotides: TGTGCCAGCAGCGCCGGGACAGCTGAAGCTTTCTTT. Translating it yields CASSAGTAEAFF.